These T cell receptor beta chains were read from a single sample in a study of technical replicates of blood from a few donors. Sequencing used immunoSEQ multiplex PCR; TCRdb keeps in-frame clones, though not all of them. The data contain 65,000 to 80,000 clones, over 95% of them singletons. Sequences were obtained from T cells isolated from PBMCs. These receptors came from a human donor in good health. Each CDR3 is given without its conserved first and last residue. Each record gives: V gene, J gene, CDR3 protein.

>TRBV5-1|TRBJ2-2
ASSMDRLGETTGELF
>TRBV6-1|TRBJ1-2
ASSLNGYT
>TRBV4-1|TRBJ2-1
ASSQDLGGELVEQF
>TRBV5-1|TRBJ2-7
ASRQDYYEQY
>TRBV4-2|TRBJ1-2
ASSQDPRGSDGYT
>TRBV5-1|TRBJ2-3
ASSTSGRVTDTQY
>TRBV7-9|TRBJ2-7
ASSLNALNEQY
>TRBV6-6|TRBJ2-7
ASSYGQSYEQY
>TRBV5-1|TRBJ2-1
ASSLGLEQF
>TRBV5-1|TRBJ2-2
ASSSSRNTGELF
>TRBV18|TRBJ2-2
ASSPVGQGFITGELF
>TRBV19|TRBJ1-1
ASSREMNTEAF
>TRBV13|TRBJ2-7
ASSLAAPSGNYEQY
>TRBV9|TRBJ2-2
ASSGPYWELDGELF
>TRBV28|TRBJ2-7
ASAGLLYEQY
>TRBV13|TRBJ2-2
ASSSPRTVTGELF